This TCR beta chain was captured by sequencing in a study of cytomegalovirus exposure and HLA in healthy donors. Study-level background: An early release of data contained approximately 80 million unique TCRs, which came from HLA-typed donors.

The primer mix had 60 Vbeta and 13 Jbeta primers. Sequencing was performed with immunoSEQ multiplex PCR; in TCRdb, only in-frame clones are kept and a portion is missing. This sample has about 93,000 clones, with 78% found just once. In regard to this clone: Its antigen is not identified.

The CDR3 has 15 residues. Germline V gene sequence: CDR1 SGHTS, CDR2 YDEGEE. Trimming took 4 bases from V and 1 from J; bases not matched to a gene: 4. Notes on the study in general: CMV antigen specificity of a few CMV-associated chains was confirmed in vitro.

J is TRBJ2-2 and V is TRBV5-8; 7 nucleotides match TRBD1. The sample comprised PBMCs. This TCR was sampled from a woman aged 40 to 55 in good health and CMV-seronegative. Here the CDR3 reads CASSPGTVNTGELFF. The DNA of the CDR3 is TGTGCCAGCAGCCCCGGGACAGTGAACACCGGGGAGCTGTTTTTT.